What follows is one TCR beta chain and its context. The antigen remains undetermined. Those patients picked for sequencing had displayed CD8+CD57+ cell expansion on flow cytometry. Blood sampling was performed on the patients, and none of them had received therapy by then. The template used for profiling TCR beta VDJ and CDR3 was genomic DNA. One entry per CDR3 protein, called by TCRdb with MiXCR from the reads. Of roughly 80,000 distinct CDR3 sequences listed, just over 70% are singletons. The data were obtained in a study of CD8+CD57+ T cells in acquired aplastic anemia. In the study overall: The study obtained an average of around 3.1 ug of DNA from sorted CD4+ and CD8+ cells.

General study points: Researchers report that about 28 CD8+ CDR3 sequences appeared in both patients and controls.

This CDR3 has 16 amino acids. The V segment lost 3 bases and the J segment 1 base; nucleotides outside the gene matches: 9. Germline values: CDR1 SGHRS, CDR2 YFSETQ. The origin of this receptor is a human donor with aplastic anemia. The chain joins TRBV5-1 to TRBJ2-5; TRBD2 agrees at 7 bases. The specimen sequenced was sorted CD4+, CD8+, or CD8+CD57+ T cells (not recorded which) from PBMCs. The CDR3 is CASSSLASGFQETQYF. For the CDR3, the DNA is TGCGCCAGCAGCTCCCTGGCTAGCGGCTTCCAAGAGACCCAGTACTTC.